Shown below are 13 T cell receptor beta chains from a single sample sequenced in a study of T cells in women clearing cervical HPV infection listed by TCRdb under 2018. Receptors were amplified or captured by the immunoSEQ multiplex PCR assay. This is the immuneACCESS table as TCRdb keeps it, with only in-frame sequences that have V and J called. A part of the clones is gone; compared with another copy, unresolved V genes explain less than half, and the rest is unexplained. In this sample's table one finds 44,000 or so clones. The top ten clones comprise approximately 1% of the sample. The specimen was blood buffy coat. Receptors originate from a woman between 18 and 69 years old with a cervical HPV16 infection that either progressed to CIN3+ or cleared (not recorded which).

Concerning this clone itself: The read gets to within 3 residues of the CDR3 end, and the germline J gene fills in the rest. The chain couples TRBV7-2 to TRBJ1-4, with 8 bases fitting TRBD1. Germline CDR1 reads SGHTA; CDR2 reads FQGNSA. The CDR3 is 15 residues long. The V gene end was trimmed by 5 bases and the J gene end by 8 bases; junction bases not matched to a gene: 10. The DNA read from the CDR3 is TGTGCCAGCAGCCCACGTGTGACAGGGGCCGAAAAA. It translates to CASSPRVTGAEK. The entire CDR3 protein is CASSPRVTGAEKLFF.

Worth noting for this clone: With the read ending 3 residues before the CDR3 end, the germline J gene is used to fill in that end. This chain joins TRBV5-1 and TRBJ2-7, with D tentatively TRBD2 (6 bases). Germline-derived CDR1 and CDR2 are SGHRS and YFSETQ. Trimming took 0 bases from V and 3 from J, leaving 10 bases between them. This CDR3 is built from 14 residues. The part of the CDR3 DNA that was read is TGCGCCAGCAGCTTGGGCGGGGACCTCTACGAG. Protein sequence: CASSLGGDLYE. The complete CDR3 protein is CASSLGGDLYEQYF.

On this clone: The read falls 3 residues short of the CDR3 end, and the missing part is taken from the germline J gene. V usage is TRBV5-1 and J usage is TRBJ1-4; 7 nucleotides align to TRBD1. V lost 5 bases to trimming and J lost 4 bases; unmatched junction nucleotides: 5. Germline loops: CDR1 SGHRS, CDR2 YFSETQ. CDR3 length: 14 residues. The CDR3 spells CASSNGQVNEKLFF. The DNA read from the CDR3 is TGCGCCAGCAGTAATGGACAGGTTAATGAAAAA.

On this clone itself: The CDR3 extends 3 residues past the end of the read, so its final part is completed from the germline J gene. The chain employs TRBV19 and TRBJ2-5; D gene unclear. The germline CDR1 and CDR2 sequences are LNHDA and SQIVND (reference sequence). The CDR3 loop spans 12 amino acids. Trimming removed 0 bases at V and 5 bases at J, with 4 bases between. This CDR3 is CASSIDQETQYF. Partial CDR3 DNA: TGTGCCAGTAGTATAGATCAGGAGACC.

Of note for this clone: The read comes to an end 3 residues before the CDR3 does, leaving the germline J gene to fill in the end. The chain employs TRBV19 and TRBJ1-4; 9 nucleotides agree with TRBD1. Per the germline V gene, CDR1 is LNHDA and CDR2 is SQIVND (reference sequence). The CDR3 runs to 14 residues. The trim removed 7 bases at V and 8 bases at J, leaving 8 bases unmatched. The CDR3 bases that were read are TGTGCCAGTATCGGAGGGACAGGGTACGAAAAA. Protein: CASIGGTGYEK. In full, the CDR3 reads CASIGGTGYEKLFF.

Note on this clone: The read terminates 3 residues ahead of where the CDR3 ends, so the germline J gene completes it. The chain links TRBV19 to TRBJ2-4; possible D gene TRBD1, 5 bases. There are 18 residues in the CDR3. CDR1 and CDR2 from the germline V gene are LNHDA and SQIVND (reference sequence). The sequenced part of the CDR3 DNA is TGTGCCAGTAGTACACCTGGGCTGGGGCGTCAACGAGGCTATGGT. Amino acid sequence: CASSTPGLGRQRGYG. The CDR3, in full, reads CASSTPGLGRQRGYGQYF.

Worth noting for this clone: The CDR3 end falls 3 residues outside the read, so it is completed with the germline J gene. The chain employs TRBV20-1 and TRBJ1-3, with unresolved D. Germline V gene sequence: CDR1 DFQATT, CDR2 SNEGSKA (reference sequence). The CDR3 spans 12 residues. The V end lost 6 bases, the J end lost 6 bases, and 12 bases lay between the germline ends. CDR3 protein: CSALRHQNTIYF. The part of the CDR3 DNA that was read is TGCAGTGCCCTAAGACACCAAAACACC.

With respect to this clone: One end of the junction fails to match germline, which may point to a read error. The DNA read from the CDR3 is TGTGCTAGCAGCCCCCGACAGAGCACCGGGGAG. It is translated as CASSPRQSTGE. In full, the CDR3 is CASSPRQSTGELFF. The chain links TRBV7-7 to TRBJ2-2; a weak D match, TRBD1 (5 bases). Sequencing ends 3 residues short of the CDR3 end; the germline J gene provides the rest. The CDR3 totals 14 residues. CDR1 is SSHAT and CDR2 is FNYEAQ in the germline V gene (reference sequence).

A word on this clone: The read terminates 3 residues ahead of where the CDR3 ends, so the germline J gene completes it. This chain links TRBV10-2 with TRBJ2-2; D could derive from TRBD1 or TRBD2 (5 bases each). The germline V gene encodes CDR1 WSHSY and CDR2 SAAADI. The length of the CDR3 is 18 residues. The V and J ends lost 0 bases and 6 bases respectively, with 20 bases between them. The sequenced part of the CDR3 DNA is TGCGCCAGCAGTGAGTCGGTACTCGTTTTGAGGGGTCCCGGGGAG. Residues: CASSESVLVLRGPGE. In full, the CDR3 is CASSESVLVLRGPGELFF.

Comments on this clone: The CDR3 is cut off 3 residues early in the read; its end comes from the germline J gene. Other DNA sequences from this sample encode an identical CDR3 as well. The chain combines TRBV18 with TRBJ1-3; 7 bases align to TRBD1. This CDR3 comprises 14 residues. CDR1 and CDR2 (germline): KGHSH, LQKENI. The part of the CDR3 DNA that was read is TGTGCCAGCTCACCTGCTGCCACAGGGGTTGGG. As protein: CASSPAATGVG. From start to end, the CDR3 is CASSPAATGVGIYF.

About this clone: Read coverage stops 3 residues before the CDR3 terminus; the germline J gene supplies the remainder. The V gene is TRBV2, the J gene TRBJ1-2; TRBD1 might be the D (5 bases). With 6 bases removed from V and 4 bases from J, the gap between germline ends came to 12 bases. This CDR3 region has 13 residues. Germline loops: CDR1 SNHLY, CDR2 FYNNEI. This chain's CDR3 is CASSRQSPYGYTF. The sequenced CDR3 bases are TGTGCCAGCAGCCGACAGAGCCCCTATGGC.

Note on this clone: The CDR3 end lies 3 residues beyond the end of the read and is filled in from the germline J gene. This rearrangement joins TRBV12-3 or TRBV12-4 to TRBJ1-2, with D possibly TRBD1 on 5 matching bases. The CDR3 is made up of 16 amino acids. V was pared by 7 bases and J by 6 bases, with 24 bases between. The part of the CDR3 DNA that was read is TGTGCCAGCACCCTGCACTCGGGTCGCAGGGATGATGGC. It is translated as CASTLHSGRRDDG. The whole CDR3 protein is CASTLHSGRRDDGYTF.

Here the CDR3 reads CASSRTGTGDSPLHF. The sequenced CDR3 bases are TGTGCCAGCAGTCGTACCGGGACAGGGGATTCACCC. The rearrangement joins TRBV5-5 to TRBJ1-6, with 10 positions matching TRBD1. The read comes to an end 3 residues before the CDR3 does, leaving the germline J gene to fill in the end. Unmatched junction bases numbered 7, after V lost 5 bases and J lost 8 bases. CDR1 is SGHKS and CDR2 is YYEKEE in the germline V gene (reference sequence). The length of the CDR3 is 15 residues. The full variable domain, completed using reference TRBV5-5 and TRBJ1-6, is DAGVTQSPTHLIKTRGQQVTLRCSPISGHKSVSWYQQVLGQGPQFIFQYYEKEERGRGNFPDRFSARQFPNYSSELNVNALLLGDSALYLCASSRTGTGDSPLHFGNGTRLTVT.